A single sample is the source of the 27 T cell receptor beta chains below, sequenced in a study of graft-versus-host responses after intestinal transplantation. Measured with immunoSEQ multiplex PCR; TCRdb has only the in-frame clones, and not every one. The table lists 95,000 to 150,000 clones, roughly 96% of them singletons. What these receptors recognize is not known. Here the sequenced sample was unstimulated CD8+ T cells sorted from spleen or lymph node cells, taken before intestinal transplant. The receptors were sampled from a human donor who received an intestinal transplant.

The J gene is TRBJ2-1, the V gene TRBV5-1; no firm D call. The CDR3 is 13 residues long. Trimming removed 3 bases at V and 8 bases at J, with 12 bases between. Germline V CDR1 and CDR2: SGHRS, YFSETQ. The CDR3 sequence is CASSWSPGDEQFF. The CDR3 DNA reads TGCGCCAGCAGCTGGTCCCCTGGGGATGAGCAGTTCTTC.

This sequence joins TRBV28 and TRBJ2-3; 8 bases are shared with TRBD2. CDR1 MDHEN and CDR2 SYDVKM come from the germline V gene. The V gene end was trimmed by 7 bases and the J gene end by 2 bases; junction bases not matched to a gene: 8. CDR3 length equals 15 residues. CDR3 sequence: CASNPQRENTDTQYF. CDR3 bases: TGTGCCAGCAACCCCCAGCGGGAGAACACAGATACGCAGTATTTT.

Concerning this clone itself: Other DNA sequences in the same sample also yield this CDR3. The V gene is TRBV28, the J gene TRBJ2-3; unclear D gene. The CDR3 spans 11 residues. CDR1 and CDR2 (germline): MDHEN, SYDVKM. V was trimmed by 3 bases and J by 2 bases, leaving 0 bases between them. CDR3 nucleotide sequence: TGTGCCAGCAGTTTCACAGATACGCAGTATTTT. This encodes CASSFTDTQYF.

The genes are TRBV27 and TRBJ2-5; D unresolved. CDR1 MNHEY and CDR2 SMNVEV come from the germline V gene (reference sequence). V was shortened by 3 bases and J by 2 bases, with 13 bases between the two germline ends. The CDR3 loop spans 15 amino acids. As DNA, the CDR3 is TGTGCCAGCAGTTTGTTAGGTGGGGTGCAAGAGACCCAGTACTTC. Translating gives CASSLLGGVQETQYF.

The chain couples TRBV18 to TRBJ2-1; 12 positions agree with TRBD1. After removal of 3 bases from V and 8 bases from J, the junction contained 2 bases not matched to a gene. This CDR3 region has 14 residues. Germline V gene lookup returns CDR1 KGHSH and CDR2 LQKENI. The CDR3 is CASSPGTGGYEQFF. The DNA of the CDR3 is TGTGCCAGCTCACCGGGGACAGGGGGCTATGAGCAGTTCTTC.

The rearrangement uses TRBV19 and TRBJ2-1, with D unclear. The germline CDR1 and CDR2 sequences are LNHDA and SQIVND (reference sequence). The CDR3 sequence is 14 residues long. The germline V and J ends were trimmed by 5 bases and 7 bases, with 15 bases remaining between them. CDR3 sequence reads: CASSPGATQNEQFF. In DNA, the CDR3 is TGTGCCAGTAGTCCCGGTGCCACCCAGAATGAGCAGTTCTTC.

CDR3 DNA sequence: TGTGCCAGCAGTTTATCCCAGGAGGGGCTCGACGAGCAGTACTTC. Its protein is CASSLSQEGLDEQYF. V is TRBV27 and J is TRBJ2-7, with D maybe TRBD2 (6 bases). Trimming shortened V by 0 bases and J by 5 bases, and 14 bases separated the two germline ends. The germline V gene encodes CDR1 MNHEY and CDR2 SMNVEV (reference sequence). The CDR3 extends over 15 amino acids.

The chain is built from TRBV28 and TRBJ2-7, with TRBD2 identical over 9 bases. This CDR3 has 14 residues. Germline V gene lookup returns CDR1 MDHEN and CDR2 SYDVKM. V shed 6 bases and J 2 bases; nucleotides not matched to a gene: 5. CDR3 sequence (DNA): TGTGCCAGCAGCCGCCTAGCGGGACCCTACGAGCAGTACTTC. This sequence encodes CASSRLAGPYEQYF.

The chain has TRBV7-2 and TRBJ2-7, with D maybe TRBD2 (6 bases). Germline CDR1 reads SGHTA; CDR2 reads FQGNSA. The CDR3 extends over 15 amino acids. The V gene lost 4 bases and the J gene lost 4 bases, with 17 bases spanning the gap. The DNA of the CDR3 is TGTGCCAGCAGCTATTCTAGCGATTCGAGATACGAGCAGTACTTC. This encodes CASSYSSDSRYEQYF.

The V and J genes are TRBV5-1 and TRBJ2-6; 12 nucleotides align to TRBD2. V was clipped by 4 bases and J by 2 bases; unmatched bases: 13. Germline CDR1 and CDR2: SGHRS and YFSETQ. CDR3 length: 20 amino acids. The CDR3 here is CASSPYGRLAGGAGANVLTF. CDR3 nucleotides: TGCGCCAGCAGCCCGTACGGGCGGCTAGCGGGAGGGGCTGGGGCCAACGTCCTGACTTTC.

The J gene is TRBJ1-2, the V gene TRBV11-2; D is uncertain. The germline gives CDR1 SGHAT, CDR2 FQNNGV. This CDR3 spans 13 amino acids. Trimming took off 1 base at V and 8 bases at J, with 11 bases between the two ends. The CDR3 sequence: CASSLGRLRGYTF. CDR3 sequence (DNA): TGTGCCAGCAGCTTAGGGAGGCTTAGGGGCTACACCTTC.

The chain employs TRBV27 and TRBJ1-1; tentatively, D is TRBD1 (6 bases). This CDR3 has 14 amino acids. CDR1 MNHEY and CDR2 SMNVEV come from the germline V gene (reference sequence). Trimming shortened V by 8 bases and J by 2 bases, and 15 bases separated the two germline ends. DNA of the CDR3: TGTGCCAGCGCGGGGGGGGCAGGTAACACTGAAGCTTTCTTT. Translation: CASAGGAGNTEAFF.

V usage is TRBV15 and J usage is TRBJ1-6, with D perhaps matching TRBD1 (5 bases). Germline values: CDR1 LNHNV, CDR2 YYDKDF (reference sequence). The CDR3 is 16 amino acids. Trimming took off 0 bases at V and 5 bases at J, with 11 bases between the two ends. The CDR3 reads CATSRDTRDDNSPLHF. The CDR3 DNA reads TGTGCCACCAGCAGAGATACCAGGGACGATAATTCACCCCTCCACTTT.

The V gene is TRBV7-9, the J gene TRBJ1-6, with 10 bases identical to TRBD1. V shed 5 bases, J shed 10 bases, and the junction held 8 bases outside the gene matches. The CDR3 has 15 amino acids. Germline V CDR1 and CDR2: SEHNR, FQNEAQ (reference sequence). CDR3 DNA sequence: TGTGCCAGCAGCGCCGTGGGACAGGGGAACTCACCCCTCCACTTT. Its protein is CASSAVGQGNSPLHF. Filled out from reference TRBV7-9 and TRBJ1-6, the complete variable domain reads DTGVSQNPRHKITKRGQNVTFRCDPISEHNRLYWYRQTLGQGPEFLTYFQNEAQLEKSRLLSDRFSAERPKGSFSTLEIQRTEQGDSAMYLCASSAVGQGNSPLHFGNGTRLTVT.

In the case of this clone: The junction shows a germline mismatch at one end, possibly a read error. The gene calls are TRBV7-9 and TRBJ1-3, with D possibly TRBD1 on 6 matching bases. The germline CDR1 and CDR2 sequences are SEHNR and FQNEAQ (reference sequence). The CDR3 runs 17 residues. The CDR3 sequence: CASSGQRGYVSENTIYF. CDR3 sequence (DNA): TGTGCCAGCAGCGGACAAAGGGGGTACGTCTCTGAAAACACCATATATTTT.

The chain recombines TRBV7-9 with TRBJ2-1; a possible D gene is TRBD1 (6 bases). The CDR3 totals 13 residues. V gave up 5 bases and J gave up 12 bases, with 17 bases separating them. Germline V gene sequence: CDR1 SEHNR, CDR2 FQNEAQ (reference sequence). As DNA, the CDR3 is TGTGCCAGCAGCGCGACAGGAGGCTCAGGGCAGTTCTTC. Encoded protein: CASSATGGSGQFF.

This clone was counted a single time. The rearrangement joins TRBV30 to TRBJ2-7; possibly TRBD1 or TRBD2 for D (5 bases each). CDR1 is GTSNPN and CDR2 is SVGIG in the germline V gene (reference sequence). The V end lost 2 bases, the J end lost 1 base, and 9 bases lay between the germline ends. The CDR3 has 13 amino acids. The CDR3 is CAWSLGASYEQYF. Here the CDR3 DNA reads TGTGCCTGGAGTCTCGGGGCTTCCTACGAGCAGTACTTC. The variable domain in full, with the rest retrieved from reference TRBV30 and TRBJ2-7, is SQTIHQWPATLVQPVGSPLSLECTVEGTSNPNLYWYRQAAGRGLQLLFYSVGIGQISSEVPQNLSASRPQDRQFILSSKKLLLSDSGFYLCAWSLGASYEQYFGPGTRLTVT.

The J gene is TRBJ2-5, the V gene TRBV9; 7 nucleotides match TRBD1. This CDR3 is built from 14 residues. Germline CDR1 reads SGDLS; CDR2 reads YYNGEE. J was trimmed by 4 bases and V by 0 bases; bases with no gene match: 3. DNA for the CDR3: TGTGCCAGCAGCGTAGTAGGGGGCATAGAGACCCAGTACTTC. Protein: CASSVVGGIETQYF.

This clone was seen once. The chain couples TRBV9 to TRBJ1-2; D is ambiguous. CDR3 length equals 17 residues. Germline values: CDR1 SGDLS, CDR2 YYNGEE. The V end lost 0 bases, the J end lost 4 bases, and 19 bases lay between the germline ends. This CDR3 reads CASSVAAGGVGSYGYTF. CDR3 nucleotide sequence: TGTGCCAGCAGCGTAGCCGCCGGTGGGGTCGGATCCTATGGCTACACCTTC.

V gene TRBV4-3 combines with J gene TRBJ2-7, with 7 positions matching TRBD2. Trimming at V came to 1 base and at J to 3 bases, leaving 9 bases not matched to a gene. The length of the CDR3 is 16 residues. Germline CDR1 reads LGHNA; CDR2 reads YSLEER. For the CDR3, the DNA is TGCGCCAGCAGCCAAGTGGCTGGGAGGGAGGACTACGAGCAGTACTTC. Its protein product is CASSQVAGREDYEQYF.

V is TRBV4-3 and J is TRBJ2-1, with a tentative D call TRBD2 (5 bases). Per the germline V gene, CDR1 is LGHNA and CDR2 is YSLEER. Trimming shortened V by 0 bases and J by 3 bases, and 15 bases separated the two germline ends. The CDR3 covers 17 residues. In nucleotides, the CDR3 is TGCGCCAGCAGCCAAGAGCCACTAGTCTCACTCTACAATGAGCAGTTCTTC. It encodes CASSQEPLVSLYNEQFF.

The chain carries TRBV25-1 and TRBJ2-1; D unclear. The length of the CDR3 is 11 residues. Germline V gene lookup returns CDR1 MGHDK and CDR2 SYGVNS. V gave up 4 bases and J gave up 4 bases, with 2 bases separating them. CDR3 nucleotide sequence: TGTGCCAGCAGTGGGTACAATGAGCAGTTCTTC. Its protein product is CASSGYNEQFF.

This chain connects TRBV7-8 to TRBJ2-1, with 11 nucleotides matching TRBD1. The CDR3 has 15 residues. The trim removed 5 bases at V and 7 bases at J, leaving 7 bases unmatched. Germline values: CDR1 SGHVS, CDR2 FQNEAQ. For the CDR3, the DNA is TGTGCCAGCAGCCGTCCGGGACAGGGGGGGAATGAGCAGTTCTTC. Translated: CASSRPGQGGNEQFF.

The V and J genes are TRBV7-3 and TRBJ2-1; the match to TRBD2 covers 12 bases. Germline CDR1 and CDR2: SGHTA and FQGTGA. With V trimmed by 5 bases and J by 6 bases, 5 bases remained unmatched. The length of the CDR3 is 15 residues. The CDR3 loop reads CASSPGLAGVNEQFF. CDR3 DNA: TGTGCCAGCAGCCCGGGACTAGCGGGTGTCAATGAGCAGTTCTTC.

Remarks on this clone: Because the CDR3's place on the DNA is in doubt, the DNA is left out and the CDR3 is given as listed by TCRdb. The rearrangement joins TRBV21-1 to TRBJ1-2; TRBD1 reflects the table's D call only, with no check against the DNA. TRBV21-1 is given as a pseudogene. The CDR3 is 12 amino acids in total, end residues counted. The CDR3 loop is CASVGQGAGGTF.

The chain has TRBV7-9 and TRBJ2-7; 7 nucleotides match TRBD2. V dropped 5 bases and J dropped 3; count of bases not matched to a gene: 13. Germline V gene sequence: CDR1 SEHNR, CDR2 FQNEAQ (reference sequence). The CDR3 sequence is 16 residues long. The CDR3 DNA reads TGTGCCAGCAGCCCCCCGCGGGACTACTCTCTCTACGAGCAGTACTTC. It specifies CASSPPRDYSLYEQYF.

The genes are TRBV4-1 and TRBJ2-3; D not resolved. Trimming shortened V by 4 bases and J by 5 bases, and 13 bases separated the two germline ends. The CDR3 covers 14 residues. CDR1 is MGHRA and CDR2 is YSYEKL in the germline V gene. CDR3 bases: TGCGCCAGCAGCCCGCCGGGCTTTGAAGATACGCAGTATTTT. Translation: CASSPPGFEDTQYF.